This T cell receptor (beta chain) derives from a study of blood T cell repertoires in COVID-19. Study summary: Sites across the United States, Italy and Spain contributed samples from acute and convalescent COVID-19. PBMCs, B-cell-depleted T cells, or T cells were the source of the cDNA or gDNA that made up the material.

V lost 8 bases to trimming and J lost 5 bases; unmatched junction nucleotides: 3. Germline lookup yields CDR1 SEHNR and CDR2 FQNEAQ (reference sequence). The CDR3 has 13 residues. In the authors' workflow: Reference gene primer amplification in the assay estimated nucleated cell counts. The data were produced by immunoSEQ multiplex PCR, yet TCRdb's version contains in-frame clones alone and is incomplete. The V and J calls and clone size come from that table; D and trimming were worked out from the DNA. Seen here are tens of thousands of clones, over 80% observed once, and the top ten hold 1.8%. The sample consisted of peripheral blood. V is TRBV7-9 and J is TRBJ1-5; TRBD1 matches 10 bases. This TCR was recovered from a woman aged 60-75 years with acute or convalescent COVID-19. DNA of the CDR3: TGTGCCAGCCCGACAGGGGGCCATCAGCCCCAGCATTTT. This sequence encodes CASPTGGHQPQHF.